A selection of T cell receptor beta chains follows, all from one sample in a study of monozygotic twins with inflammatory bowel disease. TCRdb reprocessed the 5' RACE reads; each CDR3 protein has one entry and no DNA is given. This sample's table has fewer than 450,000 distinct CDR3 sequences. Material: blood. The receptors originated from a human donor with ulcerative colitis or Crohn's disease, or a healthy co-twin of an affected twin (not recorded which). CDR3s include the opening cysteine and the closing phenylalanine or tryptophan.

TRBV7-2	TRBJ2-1	CASSSRPLAATYNEQFF
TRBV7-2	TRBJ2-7	CASSPEMYSYEQYF
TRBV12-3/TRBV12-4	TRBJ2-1	CASSSPTGNEQFF
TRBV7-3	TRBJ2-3	CASSPTSGARTSTDTQYF
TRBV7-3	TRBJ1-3	CASSLGAAYSGNTIYF
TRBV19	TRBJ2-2	CASSRTSGVNTGELFF
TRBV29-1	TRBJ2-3	CSVDIVAGGGDTQYF
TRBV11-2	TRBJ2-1	CASSFPLKEVSSGTYNEQFF
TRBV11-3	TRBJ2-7	CASSLSGEAFREQYF
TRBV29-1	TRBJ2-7	CSVVQGSEQYF
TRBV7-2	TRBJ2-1	CASSRGGRFNEQFF
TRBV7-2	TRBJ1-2	CASSSYLQGDYGYTF
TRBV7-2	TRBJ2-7	CASSQVKTGAEQYF
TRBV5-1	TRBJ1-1	CASSLLPDRSEREAFF
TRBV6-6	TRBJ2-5	CAGSGQGVKTQYF
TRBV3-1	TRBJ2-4	CASSQESHIQYF
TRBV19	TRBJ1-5	CASSIDSAGNQPQHF
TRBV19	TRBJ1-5	CASSTNSGVNRHF
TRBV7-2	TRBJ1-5	CASTFTGGNQPQHF
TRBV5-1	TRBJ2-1	CASSLIGSGGVYNEQFF
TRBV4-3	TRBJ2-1	CASSQDPPATSGVFNEQFF
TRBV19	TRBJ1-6	CASTLSSYNSPLHF
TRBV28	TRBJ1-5	CASSLFWVGRVNQPQHF
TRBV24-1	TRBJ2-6	CATSGGLPGANVLTF
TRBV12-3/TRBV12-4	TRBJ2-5	CASSFYEETQYF
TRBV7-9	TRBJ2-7	CASSFSLEQYF
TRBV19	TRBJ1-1	CASSIELFMETEAFF
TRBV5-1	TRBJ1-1	CASSLLVGVVMNTEAFF
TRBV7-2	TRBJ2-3	CASSLSGTRGTDTQYF
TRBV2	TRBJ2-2	CASGLTLRSTGELFF
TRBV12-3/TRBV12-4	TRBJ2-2	CASSLGRADTGGLFF
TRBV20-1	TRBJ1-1	CSARYRGGNTEAFF
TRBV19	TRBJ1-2	CASSTRGRGNYGYTF
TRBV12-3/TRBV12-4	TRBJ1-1	CASSFSQNEAFF
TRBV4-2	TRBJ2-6	CASSQVADSGANVLTF